This is a list of T cell receptor beta chains from one sample in a study of T cell changes during pregnancy in multiple sclerosis. Sequencing used immunoSEQ multiplex PCR; TCRdb keeps in-frame clones, though not all of them. The table lists fewer than 100,000 clones, 93% of them singletons. The sequences come from peripheral blood, collected after pregnancy. The receptors here all came from a female donor in good health, enrolled as a control in a pregnancy study. Each CDR3 is given without its conserved first and last residue. Each record gives: J gene, V gene, CDR3 protein.

J gene: TRBJ1-1
V gene: TRBV6-5
CDR3 protein: AARRRGSNTEAF

J gene: TRBJ1-2
V gene: TRBV29-1
CDR3 protein: SVEYGDRGGYT

J gene: TRBJ2-3
V gene: TRBV6-5
CDR3 protein: ASSSPGATQY

J gene: TRBJ1-2
V gene: TRBV28
CDR3 protein: ASNAGTVNYGYT

J gene: TRBJ2-7
V gene: TRBV6-5
CDR3 protein: ASSYSRQRLGYEQY

J gene: TRBJ2-3
V gene: TRBV7-6
CDR3 protein: ASGADTQY

J gene: TRBJ2-1
V gene: TRBV7-6
CDR3 protein: ASSRQTGDRNEQF

J gene: TRBJ2-1
V gene: TRBV2
CDR3 protein: ASSEPLTAHNEQF

J gene: TRBJ1-3
V gene: TRBV6-1
CDR3 protein: ASSVFTGTGASGNTIY

J gene: TRBJ2-5
V gene: TRBV21-1
CDR3 protein: ASSPGSIGDGGVFETQY

J gene: TRBJ2-5
V gene: TRBV2
CDR3 protein: ASSGGAGETQY

J gene: TRBJ2-5
V gene: TRBV19
CDR3 protein: AKSTGAETQY

J gene: TRBJ2-5
V gene: TRBV6-5
CDR3 protein: ASRLGVQETQY

J gene: TRBJ1-1
V gene: TRBV28
CDR3 protein: ASSLSGQGLTEAF

J gene: TRBJ2-7
V gene: TRBV30
CDR3 protein: AWSVRSGSYEQY

J gene: TRBJ2-1
V gene: TRBV2
CDR3 protein: ASAVSGSGSNEQF